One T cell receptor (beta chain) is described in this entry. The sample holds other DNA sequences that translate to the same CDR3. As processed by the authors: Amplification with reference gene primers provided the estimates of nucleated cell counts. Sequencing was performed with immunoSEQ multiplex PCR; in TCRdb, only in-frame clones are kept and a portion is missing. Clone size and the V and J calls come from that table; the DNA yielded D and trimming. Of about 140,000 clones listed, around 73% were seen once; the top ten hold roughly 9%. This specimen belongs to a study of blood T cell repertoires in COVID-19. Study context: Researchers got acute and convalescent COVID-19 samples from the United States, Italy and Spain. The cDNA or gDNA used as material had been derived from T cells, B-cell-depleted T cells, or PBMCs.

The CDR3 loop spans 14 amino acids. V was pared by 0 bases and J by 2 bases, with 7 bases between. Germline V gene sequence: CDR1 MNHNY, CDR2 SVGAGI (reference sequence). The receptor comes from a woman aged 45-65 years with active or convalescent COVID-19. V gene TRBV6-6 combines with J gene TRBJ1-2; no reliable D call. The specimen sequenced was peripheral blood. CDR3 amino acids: CASSYSTGNYGYTF. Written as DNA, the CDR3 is TGTGCCAGCAGTTACTCTACGGGGAACTATGGCTACACCTTC.